This T cell receptor (beta chain) was found in a study of metastatic and nonmetastatic thyroid tumors. About the study: Repertoire data that came from the blood and tumor or nodule tissue of malignant and benign thyroid patients were compared.

CDR1 and CDR2 from the germline V gene are SEHNR and FQNEAQ (reference sequence). Trimming removed 3 bases from V and 14 bases from J, with 13 bases in between. The CDR3 runs 12 residues. The study, taken as a whole, reports: According to reports, the diversity of TCR beta was significantly higher in malignant thyroid tumors than in benign nodules, and this held in both blood and tumor samples.

This clone was counted only a few times. Its antigen is undetermined. In the original processing: The study's classifier, a distant-metastasis tool for papillary thyroid cancer, was built using CDR3 differences across clinicopathological groups. TCRdb re-processed the PCR reads through MiXCR. The V and J calls here are based on TCRdb, not the publication. This sample carries almost 7,500 clones, 25% to 30% of them seen once, and the ten largest clones take just over 25%. Until they underwent thyroid surgery, no patient had received any treatment. The specimen sequenced was adjacent normal tissue. The clonotype was recovered from a male donor with papillary thyroid cancer or a benign thyroid nodule (not recorded which). Some clones in this sample may be carry-over from other donors' samples. The genes are TRBV7-9 and TRBJ1-4; maybe TRBD1 (5 bases). The CDR3 DNA follows: TGTGCCAGCAGCTTTGCACCCGGGACGCTGTTTTTT. Translating it yields CASSFAPGTLFF.